Described below is a single TCR beta chain sequence and its context. The germline V and J ends were trimmed by 0 bases and 3 bases, with 8 bases remaining between them. The CDR3 length is 14 residues. Germline V gene data show CDR1 as SNHLY and CDR2 as FYNNEI. In the authors' methods: Quantification of nucleated cells was approximated via reference gene primer amplification. Assay used: immunoSEQ multiplex PCR; TCRdb lists only in-frame clones, some missing. The V and J calls and clone size come from that table; D and trimming were worked out from the DNA. The repertoire holds approximately 300,000 clones, around nine tenths seen once, with about 5% in the top ten. This sample was included in a study of blood T cell repertoires in COVID-19.

Sequenced sample: peripheral blood. The V and J genes are TRBV2 and TRBJ1-2; D remains ambiguous. This receptor was obtained from a man aged 35-49 years with acute or convalescent COVID-19. CDR3 DNA: TGTGCCAGCAGTGAAGCGCGGGATTACTATGGCTACACCTTC. It specifies CASSEARDYYGYTF. The full variable domain, completed using reference TRBV2 and TRBJ1-2, is EPEVTQTPSHQVTQMGQEVILRCVPISNHLYFYWYRQILGQKVEFLVSFYNNEISEKSEIFDDQFSVERPDGSNFTLKIRSTKLEDSAMYFCASSEARDYYGYTFGSGTRLTVV.